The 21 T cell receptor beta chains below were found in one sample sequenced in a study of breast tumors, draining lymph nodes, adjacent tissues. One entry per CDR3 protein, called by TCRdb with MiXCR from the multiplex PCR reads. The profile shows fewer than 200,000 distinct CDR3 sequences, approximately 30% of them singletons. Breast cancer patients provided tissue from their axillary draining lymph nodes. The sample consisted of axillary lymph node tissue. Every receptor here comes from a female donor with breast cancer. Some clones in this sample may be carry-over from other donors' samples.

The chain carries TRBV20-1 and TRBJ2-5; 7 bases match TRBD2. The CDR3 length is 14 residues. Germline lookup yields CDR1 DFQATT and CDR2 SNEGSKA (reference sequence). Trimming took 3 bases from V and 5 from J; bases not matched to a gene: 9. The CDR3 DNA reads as TGCAGTGCTAGGACTGGCGGGAGTCGGGAGACCCAGTACTTC. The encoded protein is CSARTGGSRETQYF.

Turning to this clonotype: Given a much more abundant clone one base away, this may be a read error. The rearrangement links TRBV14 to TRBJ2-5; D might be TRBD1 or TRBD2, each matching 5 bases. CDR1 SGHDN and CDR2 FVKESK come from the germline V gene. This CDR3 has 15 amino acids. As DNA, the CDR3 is TGTGCCAGCAGCCAAGACCTGGGACGACGAGAGACCCCGTACTTC. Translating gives CASSQDLGRRETPYF.

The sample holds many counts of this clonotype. CDR3 protein: CASSMRSGVEQYF. The CDR3 DNA is TGTGCCAGTAGTATGAGGTCAGGGGTCGAGCAGTACTTC. The chain joins TRBV19 to TRBJ2-7, with D possibly being TRBD1 (6 bases). The CDR3 totals 13 residues. The V end was cut by 3 bases, the J end by 6 bases, with 12 bases between. Germline V gene lookup returns CDR1 LNHDA and CDR2 SQIVND (reference sequence).

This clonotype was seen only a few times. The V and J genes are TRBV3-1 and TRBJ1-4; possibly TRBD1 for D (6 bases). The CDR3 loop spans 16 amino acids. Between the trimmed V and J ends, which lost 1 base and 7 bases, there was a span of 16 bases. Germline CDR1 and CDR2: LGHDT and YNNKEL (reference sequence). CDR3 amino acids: CASSQGAGAMIEKLFF. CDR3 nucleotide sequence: TGTGCCAGCAGCCAAGGGGCGGGGGCGATGATTGAAAAACTGTTTTTT.

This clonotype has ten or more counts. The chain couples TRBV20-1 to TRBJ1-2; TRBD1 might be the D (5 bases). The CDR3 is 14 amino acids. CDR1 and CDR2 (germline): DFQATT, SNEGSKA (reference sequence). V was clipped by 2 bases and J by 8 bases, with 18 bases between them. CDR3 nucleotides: TGCAGTGCTAGACTGGGGGGGAGTACGGGAGGCTACACCTTC. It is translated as CSARLGGSTGGYTF.

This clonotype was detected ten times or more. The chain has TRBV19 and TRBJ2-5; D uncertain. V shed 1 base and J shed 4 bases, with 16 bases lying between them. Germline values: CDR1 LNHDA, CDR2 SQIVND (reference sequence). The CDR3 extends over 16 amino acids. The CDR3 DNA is TGTGCCAGTAGTATAGGAGGAGTTAGGCTTGGAGAGACCCAGTACTTC. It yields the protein CASSIGGVRLGETQYF.

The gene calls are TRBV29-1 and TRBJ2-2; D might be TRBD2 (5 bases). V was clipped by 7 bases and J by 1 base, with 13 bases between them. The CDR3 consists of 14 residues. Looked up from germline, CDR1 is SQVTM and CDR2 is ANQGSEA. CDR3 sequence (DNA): TGCAGCGGACGACTGGCGGGGAACACCGGGGAGCTGTTTTTT. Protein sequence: CSGRLAGNTGELFF.

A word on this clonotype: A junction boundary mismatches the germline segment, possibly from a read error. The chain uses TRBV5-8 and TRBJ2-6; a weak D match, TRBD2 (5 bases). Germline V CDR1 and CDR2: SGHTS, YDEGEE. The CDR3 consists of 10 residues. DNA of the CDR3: TGTGCCAGCAGCTTATGGACTGAAGCTTTC. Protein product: CASSLWTEAF.

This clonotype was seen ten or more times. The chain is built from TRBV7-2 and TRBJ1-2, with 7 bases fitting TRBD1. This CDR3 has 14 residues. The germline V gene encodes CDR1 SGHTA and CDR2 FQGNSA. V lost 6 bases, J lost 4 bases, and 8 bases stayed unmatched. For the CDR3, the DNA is TGTGCCAGCAGGCAAACCCGGGACAGCTATGGCTACACCTTC. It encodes CASRQTRDSYGYTF. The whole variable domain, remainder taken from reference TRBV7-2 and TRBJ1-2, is GAGVSQSPSNKVTEKGKDVELRCDPISGHTALYWYRQSLGQGLEFLIYFQGNSAPDKSGLPSDRFSAERTGGSVSTLTIQRTQQEDSAVYLCASRQTRDSYGYTFGSGTRLTVV.

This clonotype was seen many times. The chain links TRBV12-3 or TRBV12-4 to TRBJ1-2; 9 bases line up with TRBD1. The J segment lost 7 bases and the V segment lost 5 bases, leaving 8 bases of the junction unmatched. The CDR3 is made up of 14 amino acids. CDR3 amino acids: CASSPGQGTSGYTF. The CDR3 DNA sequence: TGTGCCAGCAGTCCGGGACAGGGTACGAGTGGCTACACCTTC.

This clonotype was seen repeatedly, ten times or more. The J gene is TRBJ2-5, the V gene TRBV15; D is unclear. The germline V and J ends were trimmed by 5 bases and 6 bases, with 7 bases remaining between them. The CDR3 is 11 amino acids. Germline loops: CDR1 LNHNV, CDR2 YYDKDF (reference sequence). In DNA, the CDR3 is TGTGCCACCAGCGGCAGCCAGACCCAGTACTTC. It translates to CATSGSQTQYF.

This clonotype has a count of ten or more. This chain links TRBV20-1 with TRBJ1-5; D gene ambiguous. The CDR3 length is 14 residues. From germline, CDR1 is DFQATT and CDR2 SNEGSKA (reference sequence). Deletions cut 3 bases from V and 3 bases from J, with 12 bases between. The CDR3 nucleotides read TGCAGTGCTAGTCCAACGGCCATCAATCAGCCCCAGCATTTT. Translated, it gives CSASPTAINQPQHF.

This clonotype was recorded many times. CDR3 sequence reads: CASSQELSRGVLNSPLHF. CDR3 DNA sequence: TGTGCCAGCAGCCAAGAATTGTCCAGGGGGGTATTGAATTCACCCCTCCACTTT. The V and J genes are TRBV4-2 and TRBJ1-6; 7 bases fit TRBD1. Germline V gives CDR1 LGHNA, CDR2 YNFKEQ. The V segment lost 0 bases and the J segment 7 bases; nucleotides outside the gene matches: 12. The CDR3 consists of 18 residues.

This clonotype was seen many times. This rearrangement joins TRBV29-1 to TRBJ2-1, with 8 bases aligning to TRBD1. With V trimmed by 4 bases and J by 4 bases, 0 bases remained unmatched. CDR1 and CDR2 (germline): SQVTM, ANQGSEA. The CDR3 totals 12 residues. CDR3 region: CSVGDRYNEQFF. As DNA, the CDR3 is TGCAGCGTTGGGGACAGGTACAATGAGCAGTTCTTC.

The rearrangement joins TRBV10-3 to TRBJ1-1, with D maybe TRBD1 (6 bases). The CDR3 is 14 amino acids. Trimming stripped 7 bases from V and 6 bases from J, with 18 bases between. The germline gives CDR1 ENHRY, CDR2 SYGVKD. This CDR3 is CAITKDRTSSEAFF. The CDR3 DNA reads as TGTGCCATCACTAAAGACAGGACGAGCTCTGAAGCTTTCTTT.

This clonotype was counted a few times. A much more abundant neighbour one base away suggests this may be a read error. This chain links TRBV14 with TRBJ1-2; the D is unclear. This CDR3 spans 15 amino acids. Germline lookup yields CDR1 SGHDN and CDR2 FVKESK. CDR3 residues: CASSPYKRGGYGSTF. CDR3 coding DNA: TGTGCCAGCAGCCCCTACAAGCGGGGAGGCTATGGCTCCACCTTC. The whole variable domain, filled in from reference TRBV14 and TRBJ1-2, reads EAGVTQFPSHSVIEKGQTVTLRCDPISGHDNLYWYRRVMGKEIKFLLHFVKESKQDESGMPNNRFLAERTGGTYSTLKVQPAELEDSGVYFCASSPYKRGGYGSTFGSGTRLTVV.

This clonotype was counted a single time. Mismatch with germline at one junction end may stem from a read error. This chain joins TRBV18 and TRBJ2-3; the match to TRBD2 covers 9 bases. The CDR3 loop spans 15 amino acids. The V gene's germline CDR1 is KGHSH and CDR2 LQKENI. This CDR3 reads CASSPLAGSTDTQCF. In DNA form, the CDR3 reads TGTGCCAGCTCACCGCTAGCGGGAAGCACAGATACGCAGTGTTTT.

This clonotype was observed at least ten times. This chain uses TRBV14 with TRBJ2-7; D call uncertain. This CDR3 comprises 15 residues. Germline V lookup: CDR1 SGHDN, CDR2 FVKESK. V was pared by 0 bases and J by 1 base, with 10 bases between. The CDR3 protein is CASSQDWLRSYEQYF. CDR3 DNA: TGTGCCAGCAGCCAAGATTGGCTCAGGTCCTACGAGCAGTACTTC.

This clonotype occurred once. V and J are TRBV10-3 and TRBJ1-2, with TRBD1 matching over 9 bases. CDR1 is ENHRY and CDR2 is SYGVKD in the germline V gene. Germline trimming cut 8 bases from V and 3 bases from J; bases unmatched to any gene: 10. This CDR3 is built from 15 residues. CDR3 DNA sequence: TGTGCCATCTGCAGTCCCAGGGACAGGGACTATGGCTACACCTTC. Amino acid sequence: CAICSPRDRDYGYTF.

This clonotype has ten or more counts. CDR3 in amino acids: CASSGTPQETQYF. The CDR3 region has the DNA TGCGCCAGCAGTGGGACCCCTCAAGAGACCCAGTACTTC. The chain uses TRBV5-1 and TRBJ2-5; perhaps D is TRBD1 or TRBD2 (5 bases each). The CDR3 extends over 13 amino acids. CDR1 is SGHRS and CDR2 is YFSETQ in the germline V gene. V lost 5 bases, J lost 2 bases, and 10 bases lay in between. Supplemented by reference TRBV5-1 and TRBJ2-5, the full variable domain reads KAGVTQTPRYLIKTRGQQVTLSCSPISGHRSVSWYQQTPGQGLQFLFEYFSETQRNKGNFPGRFSGRQFSNSRSEMNVSTLELGDSALYLCASSGTPQETQYFGPGTRLLVL.

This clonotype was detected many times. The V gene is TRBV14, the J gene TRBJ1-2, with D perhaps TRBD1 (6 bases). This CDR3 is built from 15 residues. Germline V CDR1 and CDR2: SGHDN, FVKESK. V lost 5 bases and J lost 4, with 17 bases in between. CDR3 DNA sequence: TGTGCCAGCAGCAAAGGGGGGATTGGAGGCTATGGCTACACCTTC. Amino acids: CASSKGGIGGYGYTF.